This T cell receptor (beta chain) was identified during a study of blood T cell repertoires in COVID-19. Original processing notes: How many nucleated cells were present was estimated from reference gene primer amplification. Repertoires were generated with immunoSEQ multiplex PCR, while TCRdb's copy carries only in-frame clones and drops some. V, J and clone size are those of that table, while D and trimming were read from the DNA. The sample lists under 300,000 clones; roughly 86% were seen once. For this clone: An end of the junction differs from the germline gene, which may be a read error.

Allocation to cohorts depended on clinical history reported by the participants. CDR3 length equals 15 residues. Germline CDR1 and CDR2: SGHAT and FQNNGV. The sequence was obtained from a woman aged 40 to 55 with acute COVID-19. The chain links TRBV11-2 to TRBJ2-5; D perhaps matches TRBD2 (7 bases). Sequenced input: PBMCs or T cells enriched from blood (not recorded which). CDR3 amino acids: CASSLAGASGGGEHF. The CDR3 region has the DNA TGTGCCAGCAGCTTAGCAGGGGCTAGCGGTGGGGGCGAGCACTTC.